Below, 18 T cell receptor beta chains from the same sample are listed, as sequenced in a study of cytomegalovirus exposure and HLA in healthy donors. Primers for the PCR totalled 60 Vbeta and 13 Jbeta. Method: immunoSEQ multiplex PCR; TCRdb's copy keeps in-frame clones and lacks some. The sample includes about 130,000 clones, 80% to 85% seen only once; the top ten take approximately 1.2%. Sequenced input: PBMCs. All receptors derive from a boy aged 10-17 years in good health and CMV-seronegative.

The rearrangement uses TRBV4-2 and TRBJ2-7; TRBD2 matches 14 bases. Looked up from germline, CDR1 is LGHNA and CDR2 is YNFKEQ. V was clipped by 3 bases and J by 4 bases; unmatched bases: 5. CDR3 length: 16 amino acids. In DNA form, the CDR3 reads TGTGCCAGCAGCCAGAGGACTAGCGGGAGGTCGTACGAGCAGTACTTC. This codes for CASSQRTSGRSYEQYF.

This chain connects TRBV4-2 to TRBJ1-6, with D tentatively TRBD1 (5 bases). The V end was cut by 6 bases, the J end by 9 bases, with 21 bases between. The CDR3 contains 16 residues. CDR1 LGHNA and CDR2 YNFKEQ come from the germline V gene. Written as DNA, the CDR3 is TGTGCCAGCAGTTCCGGGACTTTACTATATGGTTCACCCCTCCACTTT. This sequence encodes CASSSGTLLYGSPLHF.

The chain combines TRBV7-9 with TRBJ1-1; D may be TRBD1 (5 bases). V dropped 6 bases and J dropped 6 bases, with 26 bases sitting between them. The CDR3 extends over 17 amino acids. Germline values: CDR1 SEHNR, CDR2 FQNEAQ (reference sequence). The CDR3 spells CASRYRATGNTGSEAFF. The CDR3 DNA is TGTGCCAGCAGGTACCGAGCGACTGGGAACACAGGTTCTGAAGCTTTCTTT.

This clone was seen only a few times. V usage is TRBV5-4 and J usage is TRBJ1-1; D unresolved. The CDR3 covers 16 residues. V gave up 4 bases and J gave up 1 base, with 17 bases separating them. Germline V gene lookup returns CDR1 SGHNT and CDR2 YYREEE (reference sequence). The CDR3 DNA reads TGTGCCAGCAGCCGAGGGATATCCTCTCAGAACACTGAAGCTTTCTTT. This translates into CASSRGISSQNTEAFF.

This chain connects TRBV19 to TRBJ2-5, with D perhaps TRBD1 (6 bases). The length of the CDR3 is 15 residues. The germline CDR1 and CDR2 sequences are LNHDA and SQIVND (reference sequence). V was cut by 5 bases and J by 4 bases, with 17 bases left in between. CDR3 sequence reads: CASSASTGWGETQYF. The CDR3 DNA is TGTGCCAGTAGTGCCTCCACAGGGTGGGGAGAGACCCAGTACTTC.

The sample holds a few counts of this clone. This chain's CDR3 is CATSRPGGSGHNEQFF. In DNA form, the CDR3 reads TGTGCCACCTCCCGGCCGGGGGGGAGCGGTCACAATGAGCAGTTCTTC. V and J are TRBV27 and TRBJ2-1, with 8 nucleotides matching TRBD2. The length of the CDR3 is 16 residues. The V segment lost 10 bases and the J segment 5 bases; nucleotides outside the gene matches: 16. Germline CDR1 MNHEY, CDR2 SMNVEV (reference sequence).

This sequence joins TRBV27 and TRBJ2-3, with 11 bases identical to TRBD1. The CDR3 is made up of 14 amino acids. Germline lookup yields CDR1 MNHEY and CDR2 SMNVEV (reference sequence). J lost 6 bases, V lost 6 bases, and 5 bases had no gene match. For the CDR3, the DNA is TGTGCCAGCAGCCGGACAGGGGGCGCGGATACGCAGTATTTT. Translation gives CASSRTGGADTQYF.

The V and J genes are TRBV11-3 and TRBJ1-1; possibly TRBD1 for D (6 bases). The CDR3 is 13 residues long. Germline assignment: CDR1 SGHNT and CDR2 YENEEA. V lost 4 bases to trimming and J lost 5 bases, with 11 bases between them. The CDR3 region has the DNA TGTGCCAGCAGCTGGGGGCGGGGGACTGAAGCTTTCTTT. Amino acids: CASSWGRGTEAFF.

This chain uses TRBV27 with TRBJ1-2; 7 bases map to TRBD1. CDR1 and CDR2 (germline): MNHEY, SMNVEV (reference sequence). J gave up 4 bases and V 2 bases, and 13 bases lay outside the gene matches. The CDR3 runs 17 residues. The CDR3 protein is CASSLMVGTADFYGYTF. Here the CDR3 DNA reads TGTGCCAGCAGTTTAATGGTTGGGACAGCAGACTTCTATGGCTACACCTTC.

The chain couples TRBV30 to TRBJ1-2; TRBD1 aligns across 7 bases. V was pared by 3 bases and J by 4 bases, with 8 bases of the junction left unmatched. This CDR3 has 14 residues. Germline V gives CDR1 GTSNPN, CDR2 SVGIG (reference sequence). CDR3 in DNA: TGTGCCTGGAGGACTAAGACAGGGACCTATGGCTACACCTTC. Protein sequence: CAWRTKTGTYGYTF.

The rearrangement links TRBV5-4 to TRBJ2-7, with TRBD2 matching over 7 bases. The germline V gene encodes CDR1 SGHNT and CDR2 YYREEE (reference sequence). V lost 1 base and J lost 6; bases outside the gene matches: 4. CDR3 length: 13 amino acids. CDR3 region: CASSLLTSREQYF. The CDR3 coding sequence is TGTGCCAGCAGCTTGTTGACTAGCCGCGAGCAGTACTTC.

This clone has more than one count but fewer than ten. J is TRBJ2-1 and V is TRBV27; 12 nucleotides line up with TRBD2. Germline V gene data show CDR1 as MNHEY and CDR2 as SMNVEV (reference sequence). CDR3 length equals 14 residues. V was pared by 6 bases and J by 7 bases, with 4 bases of the junction left unmatched. Here the CDR3 DNA reads TGTGCCAGCAGGCTAGCGGGAGGGTTAAATGAGCAGTTCTTC. Protein: CASRLAGGLNEQFF.

The genes are TRBV19 and TRBJ1-1; 10 bases match TRBD1. CDR1 and CDR2 from the germline V gene are LNHDA and SQIVND (reference sequence). The V gene end was trimmed by 9 bases and the J gene end by 2 bases; junction bases not matched to a gene: 9. The CDR3 has 15 residues. CDR3 sequence: CASSSGTGDNTEAFF. As DNA, the CDR3 is TGTGCCAGCTCCTCAGGGACAGGGGATAACACTGAAGCTTTCTTT. Based on the CDR3 plus reference TRBV19 and TRBJ1-1, the full variable domain is DGGITQSPKYLFRKEGQNVTLSCEQNLNHDAMYWYRQDPGQGLRLIYYSQIVNDFQKGDIAEGYSVSREKKESFPLTVTSAQKNPTAFYLCASSSGTGDNTEAFFGQGTRLTVV.

This chain links TRBV6-1 with TRBJ2-7; TRBD1 matches 7 bases. Germline V gene data show CDR1 as MNHNS and CDR2 as SASEGT. CDR3 length equals 14 residues. The V segment lost 5 bases and the J segment 6 bases; nucleotides outside the gene matches: 10. In DNA form, the CDR3 reads TGTGCCAGCAGTCCCGACAGGGTTAGGACCGAGCAGTACTTC. Its protein is CASSPDRVRTEQYF.

The chain joins TRBV6-5 to TRBJ2-7; TRBD2 matches at 10 bases. The CDR3 consists of 16 residues. J gave up 0 bases and V 0 bases, and 2 bases lay outside the gene matches. Germline V lookup: CDR1 MNHEY, CDR2 SVGAGI. The CDR3 spells CASSYSSGGTSYEQYF. The DNA for the CDR3 is TGTGCCAGCAGTTACTCTAGCGGGGGGACCTCCTACGAGCAGTACTTC.

This chain uses TRBV11-2 with TRBJ2-7; the D gene is possibly TRBD2 (6 bases). The CDR3 is made up of 14 amino acids. Trimming left V 5 bases short and J 2 bases short, with 13 bases between. The germline CDR1 and CDR2 sequences are SGHAT and FQNNGV. CDR3 residues: CASSERDSTYEQYF. The CDR3 DNA follows: TGTGCCAGCAGCGAGAGGGACTCGACCTACGAGCAGTACTTC.

The chain couples TRBV6-1 to TRBJ2-7; no firm D call. The V and J ends lost 2 bases and 6 bases respectively, with 8 bases between them. Per germline, CDR1 MNHNS and CDR2 SASEGT. The CDR3 has 12 residues. In DNA form, the CDR3 reads TGTGCCAGCAGTGAAATCGAGGTCGAGCAGTACTTC. Translation gives CASSEIEVEQYF.

The gene calls are TRBV29-1 and TRBJ1-2, with D unresolved. CDR1 is SQVTM, CDR2 ANQGSEA, per germline. The V end lost 4 bases, the J end lost 6 bases, and 9 bases lay between the germline ends. CDR3 length: 11 residues. The CDR3 DNA follows: TGCAGCGTTGGTGGGCAGGATGGCTACACCTTC. Translation: CSVGGQDGYTF.